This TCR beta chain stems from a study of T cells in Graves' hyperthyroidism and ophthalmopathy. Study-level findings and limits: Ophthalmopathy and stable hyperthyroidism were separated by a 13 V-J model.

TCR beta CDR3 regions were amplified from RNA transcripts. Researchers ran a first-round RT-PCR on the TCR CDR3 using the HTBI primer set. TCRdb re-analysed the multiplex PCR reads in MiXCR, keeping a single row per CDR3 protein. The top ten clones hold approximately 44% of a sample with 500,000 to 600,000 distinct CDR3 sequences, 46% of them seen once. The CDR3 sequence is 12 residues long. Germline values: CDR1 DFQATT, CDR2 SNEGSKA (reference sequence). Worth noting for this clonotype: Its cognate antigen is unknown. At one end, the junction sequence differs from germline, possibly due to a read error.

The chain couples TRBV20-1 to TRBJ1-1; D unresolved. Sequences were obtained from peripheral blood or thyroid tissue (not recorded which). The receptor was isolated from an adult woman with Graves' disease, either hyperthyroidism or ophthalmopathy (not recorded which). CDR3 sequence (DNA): TGCACTGCTTACCCGGGCGGCACTGAAGCTTTCTTT. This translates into CTAYPGGTEAFF.